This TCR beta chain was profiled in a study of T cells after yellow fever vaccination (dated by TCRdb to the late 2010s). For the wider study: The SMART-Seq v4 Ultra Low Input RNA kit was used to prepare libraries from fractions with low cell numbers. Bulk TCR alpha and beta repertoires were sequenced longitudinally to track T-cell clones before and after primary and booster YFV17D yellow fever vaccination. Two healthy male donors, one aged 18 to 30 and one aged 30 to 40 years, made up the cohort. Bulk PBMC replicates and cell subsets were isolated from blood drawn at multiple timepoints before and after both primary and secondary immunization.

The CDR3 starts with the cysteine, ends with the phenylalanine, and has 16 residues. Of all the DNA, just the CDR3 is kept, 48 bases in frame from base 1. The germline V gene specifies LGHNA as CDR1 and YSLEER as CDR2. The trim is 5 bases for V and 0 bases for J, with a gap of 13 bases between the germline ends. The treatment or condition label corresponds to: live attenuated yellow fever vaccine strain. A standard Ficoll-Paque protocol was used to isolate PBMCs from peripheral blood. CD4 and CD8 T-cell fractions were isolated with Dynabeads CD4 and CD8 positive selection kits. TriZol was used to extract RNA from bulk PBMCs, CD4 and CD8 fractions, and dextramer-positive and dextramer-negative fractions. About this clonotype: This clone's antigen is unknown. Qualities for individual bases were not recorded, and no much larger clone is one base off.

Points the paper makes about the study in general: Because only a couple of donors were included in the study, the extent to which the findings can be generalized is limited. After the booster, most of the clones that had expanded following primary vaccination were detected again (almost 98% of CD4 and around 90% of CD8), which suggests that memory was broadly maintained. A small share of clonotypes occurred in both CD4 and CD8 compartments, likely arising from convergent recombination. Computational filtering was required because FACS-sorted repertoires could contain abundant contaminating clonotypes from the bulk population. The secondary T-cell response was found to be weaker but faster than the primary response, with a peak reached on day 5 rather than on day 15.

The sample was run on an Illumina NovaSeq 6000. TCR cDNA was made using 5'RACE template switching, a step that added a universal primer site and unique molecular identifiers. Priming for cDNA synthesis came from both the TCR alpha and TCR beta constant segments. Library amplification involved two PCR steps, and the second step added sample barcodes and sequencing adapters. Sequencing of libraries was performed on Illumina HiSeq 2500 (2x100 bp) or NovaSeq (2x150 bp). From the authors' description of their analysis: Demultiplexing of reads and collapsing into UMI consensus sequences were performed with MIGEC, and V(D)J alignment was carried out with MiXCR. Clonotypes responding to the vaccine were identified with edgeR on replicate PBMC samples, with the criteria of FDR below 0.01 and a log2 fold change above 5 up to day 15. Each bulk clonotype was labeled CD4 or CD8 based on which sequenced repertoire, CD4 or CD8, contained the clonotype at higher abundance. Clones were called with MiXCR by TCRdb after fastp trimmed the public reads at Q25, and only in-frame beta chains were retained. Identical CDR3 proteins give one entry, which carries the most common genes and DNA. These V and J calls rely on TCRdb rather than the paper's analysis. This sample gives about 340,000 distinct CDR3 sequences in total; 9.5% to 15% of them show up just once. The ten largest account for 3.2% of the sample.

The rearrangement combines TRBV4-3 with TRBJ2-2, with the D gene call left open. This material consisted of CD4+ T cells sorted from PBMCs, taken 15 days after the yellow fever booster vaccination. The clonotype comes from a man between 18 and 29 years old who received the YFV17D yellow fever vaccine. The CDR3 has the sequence CASSKTQAANTGELFF. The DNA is TGCGCCAGCAGCAAGACTCAGGCTGCGAACACCGGGGAGCTGTTTTTT.